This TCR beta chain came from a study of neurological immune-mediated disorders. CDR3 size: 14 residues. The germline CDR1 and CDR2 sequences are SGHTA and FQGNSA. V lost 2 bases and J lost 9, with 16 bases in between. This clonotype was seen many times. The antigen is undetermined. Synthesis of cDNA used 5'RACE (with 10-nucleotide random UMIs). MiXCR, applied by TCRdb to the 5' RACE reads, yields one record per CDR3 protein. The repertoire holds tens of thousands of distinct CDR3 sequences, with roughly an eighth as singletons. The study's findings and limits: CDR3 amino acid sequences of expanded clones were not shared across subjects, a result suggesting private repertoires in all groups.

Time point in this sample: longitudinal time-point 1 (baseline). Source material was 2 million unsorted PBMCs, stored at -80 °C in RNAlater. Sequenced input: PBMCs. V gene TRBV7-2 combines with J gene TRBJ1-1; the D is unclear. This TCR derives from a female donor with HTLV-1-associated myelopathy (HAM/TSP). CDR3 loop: CASSLSRAQSKAFF. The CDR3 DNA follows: TGTGCCAGCAGCTTATCAAGGGCACAGTCGAAAGCTTTCTTT.